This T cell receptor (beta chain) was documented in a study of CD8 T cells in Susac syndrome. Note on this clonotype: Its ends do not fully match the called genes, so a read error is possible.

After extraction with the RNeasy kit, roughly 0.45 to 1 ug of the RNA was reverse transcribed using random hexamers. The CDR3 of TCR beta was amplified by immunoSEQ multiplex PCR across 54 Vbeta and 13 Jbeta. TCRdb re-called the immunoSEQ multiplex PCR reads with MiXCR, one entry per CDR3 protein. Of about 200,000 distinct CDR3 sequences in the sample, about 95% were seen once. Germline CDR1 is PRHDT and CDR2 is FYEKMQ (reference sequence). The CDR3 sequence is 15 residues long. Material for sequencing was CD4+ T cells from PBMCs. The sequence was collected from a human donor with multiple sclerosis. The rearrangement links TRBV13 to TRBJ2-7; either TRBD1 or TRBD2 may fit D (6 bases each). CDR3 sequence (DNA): TGTGCCAGCAGCCTAGGGGGGACACACTCCTACGAGCAGTACTTC. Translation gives CASSLGGTHSYEQYF.